This TCR beta chain is drawn from a study of blood T cell repertoires in COVID-19. Using immunoSEQ multiplex PCR, the repertoire was profiled, and TCRdb retains in-frame clones only, with some absent. The table shows about 280,000 clones, with around 91% occurring only once. The CDR3 has 16 residues. Germline V gene lookup returns CDR1 MNHNY and CDR2 SVGAGI (reference sequence). Trimming removed 2 bases from V and 1 base from J; junction bases left unmatched: 7. Sequencing used PBMCs or T cells enriched from blood (not recorded which). The clonotype originates from a woman aged 18 to 35 with acute COVID-19. This sequence joins TRBV6-6 and TRBJ2-5; the match to TRBD2 covers 7 bases. For the CDR3, the DNA is TGTGCCAGCAGTTACGGTGGAGCGGGAAGCCAAGAGACCCAGTACTTC. It specifies CASSYGGAGSQETQYF.